The 23 T cell receptor beta chains presented below share a single source sample, sequenced in a study of shared clonotypes between healthy human individuals. Assay: immunoSEQ multiplex PCR; the TCRdb copy retains only in-frame clones and omits some. Here the sample spans approximately 940,000 clones, less than 85% being singletons. Sequenced input: memory CD4+ T cells sorted from blood. Noted subset: CD45RA-negative fraction. The receptors come from a man younger than 35 in good health.

V is TRBV7-2 and J is TRBJ2-5; D unresolved. CDR1 and CDR2 from the germline V gene are SGHTA and FQGNSA. Trimming took 1 base from V and 3 from J, leaving 9 bases between them. There are 14 residues in the CDR3. The CDR3 DNA is TGTGCCAGCAGCTTAGGCCCCCTTAAAGAGACCCAGTACTTC. Protein: CASSLGPLKETQYF.

In DNA form, the CDR3 reads TGTGCCAGCAGTGAAGCAGGGGACCGATCATTTAATTCACCCCTCCACTTT. This translates into CASSEAGDRSFNSPLHF. This rearrangement joins TRBV6-1 to TRBJ1-6; maybe TRBD1 (5 bases). The germline V and J ends were trimmed by 0 bases and 6 bases, with 15 bases remaining between them. The CDR3 length is 17 residues. The germline V gene encodes CDR1 MNHNS and CDR2 SASEGT.

The genes are TRBV28 and TRBJ2-3, with 12 bases that match TRBD2. Germline CDR1 and CDR2: MDHEN and SYDVKM. V lost 5 bases, J lost 3 bases, and 3 bases stayed unmatched. This CDR3 comprises 15 residues. The CDR3 DNA follows: TGTGCCAGCAGTCCTAGCGGGGGGGCGACAGATACGCAGTATTTT. It yields the protein CASSPSGGATDTQYF. The full variable domain, its missing parts supplied by reference TRBV28 and TRBJ2-3, is DVKVTQSSRYLVKRTGEKVFLECVQDMDHENMFWYRQDPGLGLRLIYFSYDVKMKEKGDIPEGYSVSREKKERFSLILESASTNQTSMYLCASSPSGGATDTQYFGPGTRLTVL.

The chain links TRBV18 to TRBJ2-5; TRBD1 aligns across 7 bases. CDR1 and CDR2 (germline): KGHSH, LQKENI. This CDR3 contains 15 residues. V gave up 0 bases and J gave up 3 bases; unmatched junction bases: 4. The CDR3 sequence is CASSPPGTVKETQYF. CDR3 sequence (DNA): TGTGCCAGCTCACCACCGGGGACAGTTAAAGAGACCCAGTACTTC.

The chain is built from TRBV27 and TRBJ1-2; D not certain. V was trimmed by 0 bases and J by 8 bases, leaving 10 bases between them. The CDR3 totals 13 residues. CDR1 and CDR2 from the germline V gene are MNHEY and SMNVEV (reference sequence). This CDR3 is CASSLSEKYGYTF. The CDR3 DNA reads TGTGCCAGCAGTTTATCGGAAAAGTACGGCTACACCTTC.

The V gene is TRBV2, the J gene TRBJ2-3; D is unclear. With 5 bases removed from V and 2 bases from J, the gap between germline ends came to 8 bases. The CDR3 consists of 13 residues. CDR1 and CDR2 (germline): SNHLY, FYNNEI. CDR3 DNA sequence: TGTGCCAGCAGTCCGGAACCCACAGATACGCAGTATTTT. Protein: CASSPEPTDTQYF. Looking up the rest from reference TRBV2 and TRBJ2-3 gives the full variable domain: EPEVTQTPSHQVTQMGQEVILRCVPISNHLYFYWYRQILGQKVEFLVSFYNNEISEKSEIFDDQFSVERPDGSNFTLKIRSTKLEDSAMYFCASSPEPTDTQYFGPGTRLTVL.

A remark on this clone: Other DNA sequences in this sample translate to the same CDR3. V and J are TRBV9 and TRBJ1-3; TRBD1 might be the D (6 bases). Germline lookup yields CDR1 SGDLS and CDR2 YYNGEE. The CDR3 spans 14 residues. V gave up 3 bases and J gave up 2 bases, with 9 bases separating them. CDR3 coding DNA: TGTGCCAGCAGCGCACAGGGAACTGGAAACACCATATATTTT. As protein: CASSAQGTGNTIYF. Full variable domain (missing parts from reference TRBV9 and TRBJ1-3): DSGVTQTPKHLITATGQRVTLRCSPRSGDLSVYWYQQSLDQGLQFLIQYYNGEERAKGNILERFSAQQFPDLHSELNLSSLELGDSALYFCASSAQGTGNTIYFGEGSWLTVV.

J is TRBJ2-3 and V is TRBV28; the match to TRBD2 covers 10 bases. This CDR3 contains 17 residues. Germline V CDR1 and CDR2: MDHEN, SYDVKM. The V gene end was trimmed by 6 bases and the J gene end by 7 bases; junction bases not matched to a gene: 16. The CDR3 coding sequence is TGTGCCAGCAGCCTGACGACGGGAACTAGCGGGAAACATACGCAGTATTTT. Translated, it gives CASSLTTGTSGKHTQYF.

This clone was seen repeatedly, ten times or more. This chain joins TRBV6-1 and TRBJ2-7; no definite D call. CDR1 and CDR2 (germline): MNHNS, SASEGT. There are 14 residues in the CDR3. V gave up 7 bases and J gave up 1 base, with 14 bases separating them. CDR3 in amino acids: CASIRDGTSYEQYF. DNA for the CDR3: TGTGCCAGCATCCGAGACGGAACTTCCTACGAGCAGTACTTC.

In its sample, this clone was seen many times. CDR3 residues: CASSLDPSPQETQYF. The CDR3 coding sequence is TGTGCCAGCAGCTTGGACCCTAGCCCCCAAGAGACCCAGTACTTC. The rearrangement links TRBV5-4 to TRBJ2-5, with D possibly matching TRBD2 (5 bases). Per the germline V gene, CDR1 is SGHNT and CDR2 is YYREEE (reference sequence). CDR3 length equals 15 residues. Trimming took off 0 bases at V and 1 base at J, with 10 bases between the two ends.

In nucleotides, the CDR3 is TGTGCCAGCAGCGACAGTCCGCCTCCCCGGCGGAACTTCCAAGAGACCCAGTACTTC. Amino acids: CASSDSPPPRRNFQETQYF. The chain is built from TRBV7-8 and TRBJ2-5, with D perhaps TRBD1 (5 bases). This CDR3 region has 19 residues. The germline V gene encodes CDR1 SGHVS and CDR2 FQNEAQ. Trimming took off 5 bases at V and 1 base at J, with 26 bases between the two ends.

This chain connects TRBV6-1 to TRBJ2-3; maybe TRBD2 (7 bases). Trimming left V 2 bases short and J 8 bases short, with 17 bases between. The CDR3 is made up of 15 amino acids. Germline V lookup: CDR1 MNHNS, CDR2 SASEGT. In nucleotides, the CDR3 is TGTGCCAGCAGTGAATCAACGGGGGGCCCCGGTACGCAGTATTTT. Translated, it gives CASSESTGGPGTQYF.

This clone showed up just once. A much bigger clone sits one base away, suggesting this may be a read error. The chain recombines TRBV7-6 with TRBJ2-7; 9 nucleotides match TRBD1. The CDR3 contains 14 residues. Germline values: CDR1 SGHVS, CDR2 FNYEAQ. V was pared by 3 bases and J by 2 bases, with 2 bases of the junction left unmatched. CDR3 residues: CASSFGTGTYEQYF. In nucleotides, the CDR3 is TGTGCCAGCAGCTTTGGGACAGGGACCTACGAGCAGTACTTC.

J is TRBJ2-1 and V is TRBV2; D is perhaps TRBD2 (5 bases). V gave up 2 bases and J gave up 10 bases, with 9 bases separating them. Germline V gene data show CDR1 as SNHLY and CDR2 as FYNNEI. This CDR3 comprises 12 residues. The CDR3, as DNA: TGTGCCAGCAGTGAACAACCGGGGGAGCAGTTCTTC. It yields the protein CASSEQPGEQFF.

The rearrangement links TRBV6-4 to TRBJ2-3; 10 nucleotides line up with TRBD2. The CDR3 length is 14 residues. Unmatched junction bases numbered 5, after V lost 3 bases and J lost 8 bases. Looked up from germline, CDR1 is MRHNA and CDR2 is SNTAGT. CDR3: CASSESGGAITQYF. CDR3 DNA sequence: TGTGCCAGCAGTGAAAGCGGGGGGGCCATTACGCAGTATTTT.

The chain couples TRBV7-2 to TRBJ2-2; 9 bases are shared with TRBD2. Germline CDR1 is SGHTA and CDR2 is FQGNSA. CDR3 length: 15 residues. V dropped 3 bases and J dropped 5; count of bases not matched to a gene: 4. CDR3 in amino acids: CASSLSGGWTGELFF. The CDR3 region has the DNA TGTGCCAGCAGCTTGAGCGGGGGGTGGACCGGGGAGCTGTTTTTT.

The chain employs TRBV7-9 and TRBJ2-2; 8 bases line up with TRBD1. CDR3 length: 15 amino acids. Germline values: CDR1 SEHNR, CDR2 FQNEAQ (reference sequence). With V trimmed by 5 bases and J by 6 bases, 8 bases remained unmatched. In nucleotides, the CDR3 is TGTGCCAGCAGCCCATGGACAGGGCGGGCCGGGGAGCTGTTTTTT. It specifies CASSPWTGRAGELFF.

The chain uses TRBV5-5 and TRBJ1-2; the D gene is possibly TRBD1 (6 bases). V gave up 1 base and J gave up 3 bases, with 13 bases separating them. Germline CDR1 and CDR2: SGHKS and YYEKEE (reference sequence). CDR3 length: 15 residues. The CDR3 region is CASSLFTGSDYGYTF. The CDR3 nucleotides read TGTGCCAGCAGCTTGTTTACAGGGAGTGACTATGGCTACACCTTC.

To note about this clone: This sample includes further DNA sequences coding for the same CDR3. The rearrangement uses TRBV14 and TRBJ2-5, with 7 bases lining up with TRBD2. Germline trimming cut 4 bases from V and 5 bases from J; bases unmatched to any gene: 7. Germline lookup yields CDR1 SGHDN and CDR2 FVKESK. CDR3 length: 14 amino acids. The CDR3 DNA reads TGTGCCAGCAGCCGGGAGCGGGGTCGGGAGACCCAGTACTTC. It codes for CASSRERGRETQYF.

The chain carries TRBV30 and TRBJ1-5; no clear D gene. Trimming cost V 2 bases and J 1 base, with 18 bases left between them. Germline lookup yields CDR1 GTSNPN and CDR2 SVGIG (reference sequence). The length of the CDR3 is 17 residues. The CDR3 sequence: CAWSHNGRTLSNQPQHF. CDR3 in DNA: TGTGCCTGGAGTCATAATGGACGGACCCTCAGCAATCAGCCCCAGCATTTT. The whole variable domain, remainder taken from reference TRBV30 and TRBJ1-5, is SQTIHQWPATLVQPVGSPLSLECTVEGTSNPNLYWYRQAAGRGLQLLFYSVGIGQISSEVPQNLSASRPQDRQFILSSKKLLLSDSGFYLCAWSHNGRTLSNQPQHFGDGTRLSIL.

The chain links TRBV30 to TRBJ1-2; TRBD1 is a possible D gene (5 bases). Trimming removed 2 bases from V and 2 bases from J, with 9 bases in between. The CDR3 totals 13 residues. Germline-derived CDR1 and CDR2 are GTSNPN and SVGIG (reference sequence). The CDR3 region has the DNA TGTGCCTGGAGTAGACAGCCAAACTATGGCTACACCTTC. Translating it yields CAWSRQPNYGYTF. Full variable domain (missing parts from reference TRBV30 and TRBJ1-2): SQTIHQWPATLVQPVGSPLSLECTVEGTSNPNLYWYRQAAGRGLQLLFYSVGIGQISSEVPQNLSASRPQDRQFILSSKKLLLSDSGFYLCAWSRQPNYGYTFGSGTRLTVV.

V usage is TRBV12-5 and J usage is TRBJ2-3; TRBD2 matches at 10 bases. CDR3 length: 16 residues. CDR1 is LGHNT, CDR2 FRNRAP, per germline. V dropped 1 base and J dropped 4; count of bases not matched to a gene: 5. CDR3 bases: TGTGCTAGTGGTTTGGGAGCGGGAGGGCCCGCAGATACGCAGTATTTT. Its protein is CASGLGAGGPADTQYF.

The V and J genes are TRBV5-6 and TRBJ1-4; TRBD1 aligns across 7 bases. Per the germline V gene, CDR1 is SGHDT and CDR2 is YYEEEE. The J segment lost 5 bases and the V segment lost 0 bases, leaving 7 bases of the junction unmatched. The CDR3 extends over 16 amino acids. The CDR3 bases are TGTGCCAGCAGCTTGGCCAGACAGGGCCTAAATGAAAAACTGTTTTTT. This codes for CASSLARQGLNEKLFF.